Each of the 25 T cell receptor beta chains below was sequenced from the same sample in a study of metastatic and nonmetastatic thyroid tumors. TCRdb reassembled clones from the PCR reads with MiXCR. This sample has around 13,000 clones; 20% to 30% occur once, and the top ten carry around 7.8%. All patients were untreated before thyroid surgery. Sequenced sample: blood. The receptor source for this set is a female donor with papillary thyroid cancer or a benign thyroid nodule (not recorded which). Some clones in this sample may be carry-over from other donors' samples.

The chain joins TRBV11-2 to TRBJ1-2; a possible D gene is TRBD1 (5 bases). Germline assignment: CDR1 SGHAT and CDR2 FQNNGV. V was pared by 4 bases and J by 0 bases, with 12 bases between. CDR3 length: 15 residues. The CDR3: CASSSKGTANYGYTF. CDR3 DNA sequence: TGTGCCAGCAGCTCTAAGGGGACGGCTAACTATGGCTACACCTTC.

This clone is termed medium-sized. The CDR3 DNA follows: TGTGCCACCAGGAGCTCCCAGGGATACGGCAATCAGCCCCAGCATTTT. Its translation is CATRSSQGYGNQPQHF. The genes are TRBV6-1 and TRBJ1-5; TRBD1 is a possible D gene (5 bases). Trimming removed 10 bases at V and 2 bases at J, with 21 bases between. The CDR3 spans 16 residues. Germline CDR1 reads MNHNS; CDR2 reads SASEGT.

Ten or more counts support this clone. V is TRBV6-1 and J is TRBJ1-4; tentative D call: TRBD1 (5 bases). The CDR3 runs 13 residues. Germline CDR1 reads MNHNS; CDR2 reads SASEGT. V lost 8 bases to trimming and J lost 8 bases, with 15 bases between them. The CDR3 region is CASRRAINEKLFF. CDR3 coding DNA: TGTGCCAGCCGCAGGGCCATCAACGAAAAACTGTTTTTT.

V and J are TRBV5-1 and TRBJ2-7; D call uncertain. The CDR3 extends over 14 amino acids. Germline assignment: CDR1 SGHRS and CDR2 YFSETQ. V gave up 0 bases and J gave up 2 bases, with 9 bases separating them. CDR3 residues: CASSLERFPYEQYF. CDR3 coding DNA: TGCGCCAGCAGCTTGGAACGGTTCCCCTACGAGCAGTACTTC.

There are many counts of this clone. V gene TRBV30 combines with J gene TRBJ1-1; D remains unclear. Germline lookup yields CDR1 GTSNPN and CDR2 SVGIG (reference sequence). CDR3 length: 17 amino acids. Trimming shortened V by 3 bases and J by 1 base, and 21 bases separated the two germline ends. The CDR3 DNA reads TGTGCCTGGAGCGCTACTGGGCGGTGGGCAGCGAACACTGAAGCTTTCTTT. Translated, it gives CAWSATGRWAANTEAFF.

The chain has TRBV24-1 and TRBJ1-5; no reliable D call. The germline gives CDR1 KGHDR, CDR2 SFDVKD. The CDR3 extends over 13 amino acids. Trimming shortened V by 9 bases and J by 6 bases, and 14 bases separated the two germline ends. The CDR3 sequence: CATALNSGQPQHF. The CDR3, as DNA: TGTGCCACCGCACTGAATAGCGGTCAGCCCCAGCATTTT.

This clone was counted only a few times. The chain recombines TRBV6-6 with TRBJ1-2, with 11 positions matching TRBD1. CDR3 length: 18 amino acids. Germline CDR1 and CDR2: MNHNY and SVGAGI (reference sequence). The J segment lost 4 bases and the V segment lost 5 bases, leaving 15 bases of the junction unmatched. The CDR3 here is CASSHPPGTGGNFYGYTF. CDR3 in DNA: TGTGCCAGCAGTCACCCACCCGGGACAGGGGGGAATTTCTATGGCTACACCTTC.

This clone was seen just once. At one end, the junction sequence differs from germline, possibly due to a read error. V is TRBV20-1 and J is TRBJ2-7; perhaps D is TRBD1 or TRBD2 (5 bases each). Germline V gives CDR1 DFQATT, CDR2 SNEGSKA (reference sequence). The CDR3 runs 16 residues. CDR3 protein: CSARDLWSASGHEHYF. The CDR3 region has the DNA TGCAGTGCTAGAGATCTCTGGAGCGCGAGCGGACACGAGCATTACTTC.

This clone showed up many times. The chain employs TRBV11-3 and TRBJ2-5, with D tentatively TRBD1 (5 bases). The CDR3 is made up of 13 amino acids. The germline CDR1 and CDR2 sequences are SGHNT and YENEEA. Trimming pared 3 bases from V and 2 bases from J, leaving 7 bases between. The CDR3 DNA sequence: TGTGCCAGCAGCTTGGGGCGTCAAGAGACCCAGTACTTC. As protein: CASSLGRQETQYF.

In this sample, this clone turned up a few times. The chain combines TRBV10-3 with TRBJ2-3, with D uncertain. Germline CDR1 reads ENHRY; CDR2 reads SYGVKD. The V gene lost 3 bases and the J gene lost 8 bases, with 18 bases spanning the gap. This CDR3 spans 15 amino acids. The chain's CDR3 is CAISDTETLIGTQYF. The CDR3 DNA follows: TGTGCCATCAGTGATACCGAGACTCTGATCGGTACGCAGTATTTT.

As to this clone: At one end, the junction sequence differs from germline, possibly due to a read error. The chain carries TRBV28 and TRBJ2-3; TRBD1 aligns across 9 bases. The CDR3 runs to 16 residues. CDR1 is MDHEN, CDR2 SYDVKM, per germline. In DNA form, the CDR3 reads TGTGCCAGCAGTTTAGGGACAGGGACCACCACAGACACGCAGTATTTT. The encoded protein is CASSLGTGTTTDTQYF.

This clone is medium-sized (0.01 to 0.1%) within its sample. This chain uses TRBV12-3 or TRBV12-4 with TRBJ1-6; TRBD1 matches at 7 bases. The CDR3 is 14 residues long. V lost 1 base, J lost 6 bases, and 0 bases stayed unmatched. CDR3 sequence: CASSLDRGNSPLHF. DNA for the CDR3: TGTGCCAGCAGTTTAGACAGGGGTAATTCACCCCTCCACTTT.

This clone was recorded many times. The rearrangement joins TRBV20-1 to TRBJ1-5, with 7 bases matching TRBD1. The J segment lost 0 bases and the V segment lost 5 bases, leaving 7 bases of the junction unmatched. Germline V lookup: CDR1 DFQATT, CDR2 SNEGSKA (reference sequence). The CDR3 runs 15 residues. CDR3 in amino acids: CSALDRPYSNQPQHF. DNA for the CDR3: TGCAGTGCTTTGGACAGGCCCTATAGCAATCAGCCCCAGCATTTT.

Points on this clone: Germline is not matched at one junction end, which may reflect a read error. This sequence joins TRBV6-1 and TRBJ1-2; TRBD1 is a possible D gene (5 bases). There are 17 residues in the CDR3. Germline assignment: CDR1 MNHNS and CDR2 SASEGT. CDR3 residues: CASSRLWGGHGNYCYTF. The DNA of the CDR3 is TGTGCCAGCAGTCGACTCTGGGGCGGGCATGGTAACTATTGCTACACCTTC.

This clone is deemed medium-sized. The rearrangement joins TRBV6-5 to TRBJ1-1; 7 nucleotides align to TRBD1. The V segment lost 0 bases and the J segment 5 bases; nucleotides outside the gene matches: 3. Germline V gene sequence: CDR1 MNHEY, CDR2 SVGAGI. CDR3 length equals 14 residues. CDR3 sequence reads: CASSYSPGGTEAFF. The CDR3 DNA follows: TGTGCCAGCAGTTACTCCCCAGGGGGAACTGAAGCTTTCTTT.

By sample fraction, this clone is medium-sized. The chain is built from TRBV7-2 and TRBJ2-7, with TRBD1 as a possible D gene (6 bases). V lost 6 bases and J lost 5, with 17 bases in between. The CDR3 is made up of 14 amino acids. Germline assignment: CDR1 SGHTA and CDR2 FQGNSA. Here the CDR3 reads CASRRSGTTDEQYF. The CDR3 coding sequence is TGTGCCAGCAGGCGATCCGGGACAACGGACGAGCAGTACTTC.

The chain joins TRBV20-1 to TRBJ2-2; D unclear. The germline V gene encodes CDR1 DFQATT and CDR2 SNEGSKA (reference sequence). CDR3 length: 14 amino acids. Trimming took 0 bases from V and 1 from J, leaving 6 bases between them. CDR3 DNA: TGCAGTGCTAGAGATCATGGGAACACCGGGGAGCTGTTTTTT. It encodes CSARDHGNTGELFF.

This clone has at least ten counts. The V and J genes are TRBV7-9 and TRBJ1-2, with TRBD1 matching over 8 bases. The CDR3 runs to 13 residues. Germline CDR1 SEHNR, CDR2 FQNEAQ (reference sequence). Trimming at V came to 7 bases and at J to 1 base, leaving 2 bases not matched to a gene. Here the CDR3 reads CASKTGGNYGYTF. The CDR3 DNA is TGTGCCAGCAAAACAGGGGGTAACTATGGCTACACCTTC.

This chain joins TRBV20-1 and TRBJ2-7; 12 bases match TRBD2. The CDR3 spans 15 residues. Germline CDR1 reads DFQATT; CDR2 reads SNEGSKA (reference sequence). J gave up 4 bases and V 4 bases, and 8 bases lay outside the gene matches. The CDR3 sequence is CSATPSGRANYEQYF. The CDR3 DNA reads as TGCAGTGCTACTCCTAGCGGGAGGGCCAATTACGAGCAGTACTTC.

This sequence joins TRBV30 and TRBJ1-4; no clear D. Trimming shortened V by 0 bases and J by 8 bases, and 7 bases separated the two germline ends. Germline CDR1 and CDR2: GTSNPN and SVGIG (reference sequence). The length of the CDR3 is 12 residues. The CDR3 nucleotides are TGTGCCTGGAGTGTAGACGGAGAAAAACTGTTTTTT. This gives the protein CAWSVDGEKLFF. Supplemented by reference TRBV30 and TRBJ1-4, the full variable domain reads SQTIHQWPATLVQPVGSPLSLECTVEGTSNPNLYWYRQAAGRGLQLLFYSVGIGQISSEVPQNLSASRPQDRQFILSSKKLLLSDSGFYLCAWSVDGEKLFFGSGTQLSVL.

The chain employs TRBV5-6 and TRBJ1-1; D is unclear. Trimming took off 2 bases at V and 4 bases at J, with 9 bases between the two ends. The CDR3 runs to 13 residues. The germline V gene has CDR1 SGHDT and CDR2 YYEEEE. The chain's CDR3 is CASSLSGFTEAFF. Here the CDR3 DNA reads TGTGCCAGCAGCTTATCGGGATTCACTGAAGCTTTCTTT.

By proportion, this clone is medium-sized. The chain joins TRBV2 to TRBJ2-7, with D unclear. This CDR3 region has 12 residues. The V and J ends lost 4 bases and 6 bases respectively, with 10 bases between them. Germline CDR1 SNHLY, CDR2 FYNNEI. As DNA, the CDR3 is TGTGCCAGCAGTGCCGGGCGGCTCGAGCAGTACTTC. Protein: CASSAGRLEQYF.

The chain is built from TRBV7-6 and TRBJ2-6; 9 nucleotides match TRBD1. V trimming: 7 bases; J trimming: 4 bases; junction bases outside the gene matches: 20. Germline CDR1 reads SGHVS; CDR2 reads FNYEAQ. This CDR3 has 20 residues. CDR3 region: CASIPGDRYRGRYGANVLTF. DNA for the CDR3: TGTGCCAGCATCCCAGGGGACCGGTACAGGGGGCGGTACGGGGCCAACGTCCTGACTTTC.

This clone was observed at least ten times. The J gene is TRBJ2-4, the V gene TRBV19; D may be TRBD1 (6 bases). This CDR3 has 15 residues. V dropped 8 bases and J dropped 4 bases, with 18 bases sitting between them. Germline-derived CDR1 and CDR2 are LNHDA and SQIVND (reference sequence). The CDR3 DNA follows: TGTGCCAGTCAACTCCAGGGGTCGGCTAAAAACATTCAGTACTTC. It translates to CASQLQGSAKNIQYF.

The sample holds a few counts of this clone. One junction end does not reproduce the germline sequence, and a read error may be involved. The chain recombines TRBV6-1 with TRBJ1-5, with D unresolved. CDR3 length equals 16 residues. Per germline, CDR1 MNHNS and CDR2 SASEGT. The CDR3 nucleotides read TGTGTCAGCCGCGCCGTCCTGACCGTCTTCAATCAGCCCCAGCATTTT. This sequence encodes CVSRAVLTVFNQPQHF.